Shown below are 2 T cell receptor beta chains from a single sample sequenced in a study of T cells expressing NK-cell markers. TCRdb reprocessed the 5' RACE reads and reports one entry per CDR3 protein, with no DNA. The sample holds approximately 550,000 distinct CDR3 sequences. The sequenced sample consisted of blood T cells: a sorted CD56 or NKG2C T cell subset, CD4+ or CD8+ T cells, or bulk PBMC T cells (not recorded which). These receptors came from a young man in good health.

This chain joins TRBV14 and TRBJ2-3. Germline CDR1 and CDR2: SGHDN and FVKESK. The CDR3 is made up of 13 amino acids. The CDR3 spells CASSQENLDTQYF.

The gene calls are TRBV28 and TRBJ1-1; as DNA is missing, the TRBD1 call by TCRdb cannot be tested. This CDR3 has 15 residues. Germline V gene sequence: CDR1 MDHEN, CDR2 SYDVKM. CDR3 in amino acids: CASSLDTGLKAEAFF.